This TCR beta chain was captured by sequencing in a study of CD4 T cells in relation to SARS-CoV-2 and coronaviruses. With regard to this clone: What it binds is not known.

CD4 enrichment then naive enrichment separated naive from memory CD4+ cells. TCRdb keeps only in-frame clones here, not all; method: immunoSEQ multiplex PCR. The table records about 36,000 clones, under 85% of them present only once. The CDR3 consists of 15 residues. The junction had 5 bases not matched to a gene; V was cut back by 2 bases and J by 5 bases. CDR1 is MDHEN, CDR2 SYDVKM, per germline. This rearrangement joins TRBV28 to TRBJ2-2; 7 bases line up with TRBD2. The TCR was taken from an adult with COVID-19. The sequenced sample was memory CD4+ T cells from PBMCs, cultured in vitro. CDR3 protein: CASSLNGRYTGELFF. The CDR3 DNA reads as TGTGCCAGCAGTTTAAACGGGAGGTATACCGGGGAGCTGTTTTTT.